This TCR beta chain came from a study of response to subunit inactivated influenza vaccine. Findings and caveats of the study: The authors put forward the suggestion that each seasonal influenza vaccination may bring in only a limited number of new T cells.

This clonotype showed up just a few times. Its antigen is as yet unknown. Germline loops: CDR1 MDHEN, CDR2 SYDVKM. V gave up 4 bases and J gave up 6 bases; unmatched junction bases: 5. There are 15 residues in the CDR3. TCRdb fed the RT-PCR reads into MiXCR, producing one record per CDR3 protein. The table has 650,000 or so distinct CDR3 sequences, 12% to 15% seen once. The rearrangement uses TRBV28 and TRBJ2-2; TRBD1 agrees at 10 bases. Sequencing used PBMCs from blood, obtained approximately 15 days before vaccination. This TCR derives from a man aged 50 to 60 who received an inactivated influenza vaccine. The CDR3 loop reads CASSSGTGVPGELFF. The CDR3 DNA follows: TGTGCCAGCAGTTCCGGGACAGGGGTTCCCGGGGAGCTGTTTTTT.